This T cell receptor (beta chain) was sequenced during a study of regulatory T cells in long-lasting Graves disease. Germline-derived CDR1 and CDR2 are MDHEN and SYDVKM. The V end was cut by 2 bases, the J end by 0 bases, with 14 bases between. This CDR3 contains 17 residues. Building the TCR beta libraries relied on iRepertoire HTBI primers, and CDR3 regions underwent Arm-PCR. TCRdb reanalysed the multiplex PCR reads using MiXCR and keeps one entry per CDR3 protein. The data contain roughly 360,000 distinct CDR3 sequences, roughly 24% of them singletons. Time point described: persistent/refractory GD, antithyroid drugs over 5 years with positive TRAb. Preparation of the TCR library used RNA extracted from PBMCs. This clonotype appeared a single time.

The chain recombines TRBV28 with TRBJ2-1, with TRBD2 as a possible D gene (6 bases). The source of this sequence is a woman in her forties with Graves disease. Sample: peripheral blood mononuclear cells (PBMCs), taken when the disease was refractory, from a patient treated with antithyroid drugs. In DNA form, the CDR3 reads TGTGCCAGCAGTTTAGCGGGGATCCCTAGCTCCTACAATGAGCAGTTCTTC. Translating gives CASSLAGIPSSYNEQFF.